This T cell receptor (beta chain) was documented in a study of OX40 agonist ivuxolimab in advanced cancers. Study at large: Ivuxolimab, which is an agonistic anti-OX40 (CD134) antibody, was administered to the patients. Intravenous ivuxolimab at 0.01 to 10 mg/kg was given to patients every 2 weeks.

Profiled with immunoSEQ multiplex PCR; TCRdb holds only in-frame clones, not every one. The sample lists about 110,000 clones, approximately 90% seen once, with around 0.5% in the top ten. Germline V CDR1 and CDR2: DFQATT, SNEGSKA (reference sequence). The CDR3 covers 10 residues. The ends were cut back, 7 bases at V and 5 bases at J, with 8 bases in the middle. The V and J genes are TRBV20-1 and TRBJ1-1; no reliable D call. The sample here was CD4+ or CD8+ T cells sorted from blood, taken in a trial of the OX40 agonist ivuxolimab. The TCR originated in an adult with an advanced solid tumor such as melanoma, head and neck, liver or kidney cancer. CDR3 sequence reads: CSVGRTEAFF. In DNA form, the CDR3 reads TGCAGTGTAGGGAGGACTGAAGCTTTCTTT.